These 27 T cell receptor beta chains originate from one sample sequenced in a study of T cells in Graves' hyperthyroidism and ophthalmopathy. TCR beta CDR3 sequences were amplified from RNA transcripts. The TCR CDR3 was amplified in a first-round RT-PCR using the HTBI primer set. One entry per CDR3 protein, called by TCRdb with MiXCR from the multiplex PCR reads. The data contain some 760,000 distinct CDR3 sequences, 14% of them singletons. Sequenced sample: blood. The receptors stem from a young woman with Graves' hyperthyroidism.

This clonotype was recorded a few times. The chain is built from TRBV7-9 and TRBJ1-4; no reliable D call. CDR1 is SEHNR and CDR2 is FQNEAQ in the germline V gene (reference sequence). The CDR3 extends over 15 amino acids. Trimming took off 5 bases at V and 5 bases at J, with 15 bases between the two ends. The CDR3 here is CASSQGRTGNEKLFF. The CDR3 coding sequence is TGTGCCAGCAGCCAAGGAAGGACGGGAAATGAAAAACTGTTTTTT.

This clonotype was observed a few times. The chain uses TRBV6-5 and TRBJ1-2, with TRBD1 identical over 9 bases. CDR1 and CDR2 (germline): MNHEY, SVGAGI. There are 16 residues in the CDR3. Losses at the gene ends were 4 bases for V and 4 bases for J; bases not matched to a gene: 10. Here the CDR3 DNA reads TGTGCCAGCAGTTCCTCCGGGACAGGGTCGTCCTATGGCTACACCTTC. Protein product: CASSSSGTGSSYGYTF.

The CDR3: CASSTPGTRREQYF. The DNA for the CDR3 is TGTGCCAGCAGTACGCCTGGGACCCGTCGGGAGCAGTACTTC. The chain recombines TRBV7-2 with TRBJ2-7; the D gene could be TRBD1 or TRBD2 (5 bases each). Germline assignment: CDR1 SGHTA and CDR2 FQGNSA. V was trimmed by 6 bases and J by 7 bases, leaving 19 bases between them. The CDR3 contains 14 residues.

This clonotype was found many times. The V and J genes are TRBV18 and TRBJ1-2, with D possibly being TRBD1 (6 bases). This CDR3 spans 15 amino acids. The germline V gene encodes CDR1 KGHSH and CDR2 LQKENI. Trimming shortened V by 2 bases and J by 5 bases, and 15 bases separated the two germline ends. In nucleotides, the CDR3 is TGTGCCAGCTCACCAAATGTGGACAGCCTATATGGCTACACCTTC. The encoded protein is CASSPNVDSLYGYTF.

Written as DNA, the CDR3 is TGTGCCAGCAGTTACTCGACGGTGAAGACCCAGTACTTC. It encodes CASSYSTVKTQYF. The chain recombines TRBV6-5 with TRBJ2-5; D remains ambiguous. Trimming stripped 0 bases from V and 6 bases from J, with 8 bases between. Germline lookup yields CDR1 MNHEY and CDR2 SVGAGI. This CDR3 is 13 amino acids long.

Worth noting for this clonotype: A much larger clonotype is one base distant, so this may be a read error. The V and J genes are TRBV18 and TRBJ2-7; D may be TRBD1 or TRBD2 (5 bases each). The tail of the sequence fits TRBJ2-1 better, so the J call may be wrong. The germline gives CDR1 KGHSH, CDR2 LQKENI. This CDR3 comprises 15 residues. For the CDR3, the DNA is TGTGCCAGCTCGCCGCCGGGACCGCCCTCCTACGAGCAGTTCTTC. Protein sequence: CASSPPGPPSYEQFF.

There are many counts of this clonotype. The chain uses TRBV4-1 and TRBJ1-1, with D tentatively TRBD1 (6 bases). Germline-derived CDR1 and CDR2 are MGHRA and YSYEKL. This CDR3 has 14 amino acids. Trimming pared 4 bases from V and 3 bases from J, leaving 12 bases between. This chain's CDR3 is CASSPVQGDTEAFF. CDR3 in DNA: TGCGCCAGCAGCCCTGTACAGGGTGACACTGAAGCTTTCTTT.

This clonotype came up many times. The J gene is TRBJ1-4, the V gene TRBV11-2, with 8 positions matching TRBD1. Germline V gene sequence: CDR1 SGHAT, CDR2 FQNNGV. The CDR3 length is 15 residues. The V and J ends lost 4 bases and 4 bases, in that order; junction bases with no gene match: 5. This chain's CDR3 is CASSSRTGFNEKLFF. The CDR3 DNA follows: TGTGCCAGCAGCTCCCGGACAGGGTTTAATGAAAAACTGTTTTTT.

This clonotype has a count of ten or more. The V call is TRBV20-1, the J call TRBJ1-1; a weak D match, TRBD1 (5 bases). The CDR3 runs to 16 residues. Germline CDR1 and CDR2: DFQATT and SNEGSKA (reference sequence). V gave up 2 bases and J gave up 1 base, with 17 bases separating them. The CDR3: CSARFGGYMGNTEAFF. The CDR3 region has the DNA TGCAGTGCTAGATTCGGGGGTTACATGGGGAACACTGAAGCTTTCTTT.

V and J are TRBV6-1 and TRBJ1-4; D remains ambiguous. This CDR3 is 13 amino acids long. Trimming removed 5 bases at V and 0 bases at J, with 4 bases between. Germline V gene sequence: CDR1 MNHNS, CDR2 SASEGT. The CDR3 sequence: CASSRTTNEKLFF. In nucleotides, the CDR3 is TGTGCCAGCAGTCGGACAACTAATGAAAAACTGTTTTTT.

J is TRBJ1-4 and V is TRBV5-1; 11 bases map to TRBD1. Trimming removed 0 bases from V and 10 bases from J; junction bases left unmatched: 8. The CDR3 length is 16 residues. CDR1 is SGHRS and CDR2 is YFSETQ in the germline V gene. DNA for the CDR3: TGCGCCAGCAGCTTGGGGACAGGGGGCGCCCCGGGAAAACTGTTTTTT. Its protein is CASSLGTGGAPGKLFF.

The chain employs TRBV3-1 and TRBJ2-1; 7 bases match TRBD1. CDR1 is LGHDT, CDR2 YNNKEL, per germline (reference sequence). This CDR3 spans 17 amino acids. Unmatched junction bases numbered 5, after V lost 0 bases and J lost 0 bases. The CDR3 is CASSQDRHRGSYNEQFF. The CDR3, as DNA: TGTGCCAGCAGCCAAGATAGGCACAGGGGCTCCTACAATGAGCAGTTCTTC.

The sample holds a few counts of this clonotype. The CDR3 coding sequence is TGTGCCAGCAGTCCCTACAGACCTGAAGCTTTCTTT. This sequence encodes CASSPYRPEAFF. The chain carries TRBV7-2 and TRBJ1-1; D unresolved. V lost 6 bases and J 6 bases, leaving 11 bases between the germline ends. The CDR3 totals 12 residues. Germline CDR1 and CDR2: SGHTA and FQGNSA.

This clonotype was counted a few times. This rearrangement joins TRBV28 to TRBJ2-2; a weak D match, TRBD2 (6 bases). The CDR3 has 15 amino acids. Trimming left V 0 bases short and J 1 base short, with 6 bases between. Germline CDR1 and CDR2: MDHEN and SYDVKM. The DNA of the CDR3 is TGTGCCAGCAGTTTATGGGGAGGGAACACCGGGGAGCTGTTTTTT. It translates to CASSLWGGNTGELFF. Based on the CDR3 plus reference TRBV28 and TRBJ2-2, the full variable domain is DVKVTQSSRYLVKRTGEKVFLECVQDMDHENMFWYRQDPGLGLRLIYFSYDVKMKEKGDIPEGYSVSREKKERFSLILESASTNQTSMYLCASSLWGGNTGELFFGEGSRLTVL.

The chain links TRBV13 to TRBJ2-3, with 10 positions matching TRBD2. CDR3 size: 17 residues. V was clipped by 5 bases and J by 0 bases; unmatched bases: 8. CDR1 is PRHDT, CDR2 FYEKMQ, per germline (reference sequence). CDR3 nucleotide sequence: TGTGCCAGCAGCCCGTGGAGGGGACTAGCGAGCACAGATACGCAGTATTTT. Encoded protein: CASSPWRGLASTDTQYF.

This chain links TRBV7-2 with TRBJ2-7, with D perhaps TRBD1 or TRBD2 (7 bases each). The ends were cut back, 2 bases at V and 7 bases at J, with 12 bases in the middle. Germline CDR1 SGHTA, CDR2 FQGNSA. The CDR3 loop spans 13 amino acids. CDR3 protein: CASSLQGGGEQYF. The CDR3 region has the DNA TGTGCCAGCAGCTTACAGGGGGGGGGTGAGCAGTACTTC.

This clonotype was observed at least ten times. The chain combines TRBV11-2 with TRBJ2-7, with D perhaps matching TRBD1 (5 bases). Trimming removed 0 bases at V and 6 bases at J, with 15 bases between. Germline V gene data show CDR1 as SGHAT and CDR2 as FQNNGV. CDR3 size: 15 residues. The CDR3 loop reads CASSLDRQGMAEQYF. CDR3 coding DNA: TGTGCCAGCAGCTTAGATAGGCAGGGCATGGCCGAGCAGTACTTC.

This clonotype was detected ten times or more. V usage is TRBV11-2 and J usage is TRBJ2-7, with a weak D call TRBD2 (5 bases). This CDR3 has 12 amino acids. CDR1 is SGHAT and CDR2 is FQNNGV in the germline V gene. V was shortened by 1 base and J by 6 bases, with 7 bases between the two germline ends. CDR3 sequence (DNA): TGTGCCAGCAGCTTAGGAGGGCGCGAGCAGTACTTC. Amino acids: CASSLGGREQYF.

The table lists this clonotype with many counts. The DNA of the CDR3 is TGCAGTGCTAGAGAGGCGGGAAATCAGCCCCAGCATTTT. It codes for CSAREAGNQPQHF. The gene calls are TRBV20-1 and TRBJ1-5; no definite D call. The CDR3 is 13 amino acids. The V and J ends lost 0 bases and 4 bases respectively, with 7 bases between them. The V gene's germline CDR1 is DFQATT and CDR2 SNEGSKA (reference sequence).

Comment on this clonotype: A far larger clone is off by one base, so a read error is likely. The chain carries TRBV3-1 and TRBJ1-1; TRBD1 matches at 7 bases. Trimming took 5 bases from V and 1 from J; bases not matched to a gene: 4. This CDR3 region has 14 residues. Germline-derived CDR1 and CDR2 are LGHDT and YNNKEL (reference sequence). Here the CDR3 DNA reads TGTGCCAGCAGCACCCGGACAGGGAACACTGAAGCTTTCTTT. It is translated as CASSTRTGNTEAFF.

This clonotype was seen at least ten times. J is TRBJ2-1 and V is TRBV5-8; D remains ambiguous. This CDR3 comprises 12 residues. V was pared by 1 base and J by 5 bases, with 4 bases between. Germline CDR1 reads SGHTS; CDR2 reads YDEGEE. CDR3 region: CASSLFNNEQFF. The CDR3, as DNA: TGTGCCAGCAGCTTGTTCAACAATGAGCAGTTCTTC.

The table lists this clonotype with many counts. This rearrangement joins TRBV20-1 to TRBJ2-7; no firm D call. CDR3 length: 14 amino acids. The germline CDR1 and CDR2 sequences are DFQATT and SNEGSKA (reference sequence). Trimming took 1 base from V and 0 from J, leaving 10 bases between them. The CDR3 DNA reads TGCAGTGCTAGAGCGCCCCAGCGCTCCTACGAGCAGTACTTC. Translation: CSARAPQRSYEQYF.

The chain employs TRBV7-9 and TRBJ1-1, with 7 bases matching TRBD1. Germline CDR1 is SEHNR and CDR2 is FQNEAQ (reference sequence). The CDR3 runs to 13 residues. The V segment lost 4 bases and the J segment 8 bases; nucleotides outside the gene matches: 7. The CDR3: CASSWGQTPEAFF. CDR3 DNA sequence: TGTGCCAGCAGCTGGGGACAGACCCCCGAAGCTTTCTTT.

This clonotype turned up a few times. The V and J genes are TRBV27 and TRBJ2-1, with 8 bases matching TRBD2. Germline CDR1 is MNHEY and CDR2 is SMNVEV (reference sequence). V lost 6 bases, J lost 5 bases, and 9 bases stayed unmatched. This CDR3 is 15 amino acids long. The CDR3 sequence: CASSSGLADNNEQFF. CDR3 DNA sequence: TGTGCCAGCAGCTCCGGACTAGCCGACAACAATGAGCAGTTCTTC.

This clonotype appeared a few times. This chain uses TRBV18 with TRBJ2-7, with 11 positions matching TRBD2. Germline lookup yields CDR1 KGHSH and CDR2 LQKENI. The ends lost 4 bases at V and 2 bases at J; junction bases unmatched: 10. The CDR3 loop spans 17 amino acids. The CDR3, as DNA: TGTGCCAGCTCACGCTCAACACTAGCGGGAGTGGCCTACGAGCAGTACTTC. This gives the protein CASSRSTLAGVAYEQYF. Full variable domain (missing parts from reference TRBV18 and TRBJ2-7): NAGVMQNPRHLVRRRGQEARLRCSPMKGHSHVYWYRQLPEEGLKFMVYLQKENIIDESGMPKERFSAEFPKEGPSILRIQQVVRGDSAAYFCASSRSTLAGVAYEQYFGPGTRLTVT.

The CDR3, as DNA: TGCGCCAGCAGCGGGGCCAGGCCAGGGGGGTTCAATCAGCCCCAGCATTTT. This sequence encodes CASSGARPGGFNQPQHF. The rearrangement links TRBV4-1 to TRBJ1-5; 7 nucleotides match TRBD1. The CDR3 is 17 amino acids. Germline lookup yields CDR1 MGHRA and CDR2 YSYEKL. Trimming took 5 bases from V and 3 from J; bases not matched to a gene: 13.

V is TRBV12-3 or TRBV12-4 and J is TRBJ2-2; D may be TRBD1 (6 bases). The V end lost 6 bases, the J end lost 5 bases, and 16 bases lay between the germline ends. The CDR3 totals 15 residues. The CDR3 DNA is TGTGCCAGCAGGGGGAACCCTAGGGGGACCGGGGAGCTGTTTTTT. Protein: CASRGNPRGTGELFF.